This T cell receptor (beta chain) was sequenced during a study of regulatory T cells in long-lasting Graves disease. For TCR beta, libraries came from iRepertoire HTBI primers and Arm-PCR of CDR3 regions. TCRdb passed the multiplex PCR reads through MiXCR, listing each CDR3 protein once. The sample lists around 430,000 distinct CDR3 sequences, roughly 23% occurring once. Noted time point: persistent/refractory GD, antithyroid drugs over 5 years with positive TRAb. PBMCs were the source of the RNA used for TCR sequencing. Trimming removed 4 bases at V and 3 bases at J, with 9 bases between. The CDR3 sequence is 13 residues long. Germline V CDR1 and CDR2: SGHTA, FQGTGA. This clonotype has ten or more counts. No antigen is known for it. Study outcomes and limitations: Persistent Graves' patients showed less TCR diversity than newly diagnosed ones. TRBV28, TRBJ1-2 and TRBJ2-5 were segments that persistent disease favored.

The receptor was isolated from a female donor with Graves disease. The sample in question was peripheral blood mononuclear cells (PBMCs), obtained when the disease was refractory, from a patient treated with antithyroid drugs. V usage is TRBV7-3 and J usage is TRBJ2-5; D may correspond to TRBD1 or TRBD2 (6 bases each). The CDR3 spells CASSSGAEETQYF. CDR3 in DNA: TGTGCCAGCAGCTCGGGGGCAGAAGAGACCCAGTACTTC.